This T cell receptor beta chain comes out of a study of blood T cells in healthy people across ages. Germline values: CDR1 SGHRS, CDR2 YFSETQ. The CDR3 spans 16 residues. J was trimmed by 3 bases and V by 3 bases; bases with no gene match: 10. Broader study findings: It was the long-lived donors that had more naive CD4+ cells and higher diversity than aged donors.

Through a sample-barcoded 5' primer and a J-beta primer mix, a second PCR was run for about 6 to 12 cycles. Each CDR3 protein gets one entry after TCRdb re-called the 5' RACE reads with MiXCR. The sample has some 1,500,000 distinct CDR3 sequences, approximately 43% seen once. Remarks on this clonotype: Its antigen remains unknown.

Material for sequencing was blood. The clonotype comes from a woman aged 18-35 years in good health. This rearrangement joins TRBV5-1 to TRBJ2-3, with 7 bases identical to TRBD1. CDR3 protein: CASSYCRGLRTDTQYF. Written as DNA, the CDR3 is TGCGCCAGCAGCTACTGTAGGGGGCTACGGACAGATACGCAGTATTTT.